The sequence of this T cell receptor beta chain was determined in a study of T cell responses to AZD1222 COVID-19 vaccine. The ends were cut back, 3 bases at V and 0 bases at J, with 10 bases in the middle. The CDR3 spans 14 residues. Germline assignment: CDR1 SGHRS and CDR2 YFSETQ. Overall study findings and caveats: Vaccine-associated CD4 TCRs ranged over spike, dominating at 160-218 and 743-854.

Data came from immunoSEQ multiplex PCR; TCRdb stores just in-frame clones and leaves some out. The sample carries 110,000 to 150,000 clones, 75% to 90% recorded once. This clone was found many times. Its specificity is unknown. The receptor was isolated from an adult in good health. This specimen consisted of peripheral blood, obtained on day 0 of AZD1222 vaccination. This chain connects TRBV5-1 to TRBJ2-7; perhaps TRBD1 as D (5 bases). The CDR3 coding sequence is TGCGCCAGCAGCTCTGGACATAGCTCCTACGAGCAGTACTTC. It translates to CASSSGHSSYEQYF.